This T cell receptor (beta chain) is from a study of beta chain features in type 1 diabetes. Since all of the isolated RNA was reverse transcribed, expressed TCRB transcripts were what got sequenced. Only in-frame clones appear in the TCRdb table, and some are missing; sequencing was by immunoSEQ multiplex PCR. The sample has almost 350,000 clones, 6.5% to 10% seen once. V was cut by 0 bases and J by 6 bases, with 9 bases left in between. Germline V lookup: CDR1 LNHDA, CDR2 SQIVND (reference sequence). CDR3 length equals 13 residues. Material: central memory CD4+ T cells from blood. This TCR came from a young woman in good health. The genes are TRBV19 and TRBJ2-7; no clear D. CDR3 sequence: CASSIDPRSEQYF. CDR3 bases: TGTGCCAGTAGTATAGATCCGAGGAGCGAGCAGTACTTC.